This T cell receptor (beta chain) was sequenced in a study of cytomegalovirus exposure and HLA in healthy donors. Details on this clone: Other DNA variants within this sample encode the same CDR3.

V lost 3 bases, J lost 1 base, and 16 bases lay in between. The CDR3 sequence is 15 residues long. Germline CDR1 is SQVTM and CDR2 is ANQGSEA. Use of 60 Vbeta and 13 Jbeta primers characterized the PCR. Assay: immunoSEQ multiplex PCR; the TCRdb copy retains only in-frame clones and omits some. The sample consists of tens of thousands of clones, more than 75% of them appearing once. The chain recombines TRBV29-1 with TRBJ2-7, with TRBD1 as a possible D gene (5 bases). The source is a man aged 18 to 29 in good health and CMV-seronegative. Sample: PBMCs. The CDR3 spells CSVEAGSYISYEQYF. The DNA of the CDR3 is TGCAGCGTTGAGGCAGGGTCTTATATTTCCTACGAGCAGTACTTC.